This TCR beta chain stems from a study of shared clonotypes between healthy human individuals. This CDR3 is 13 amino acids long. CDR1 MDHEN and CDR2 SYDVKM come from the germline V gene. V lost 2 bases and J lost 8, with 12 bases in between. Some clones are missing from TCRdb's copy, which holds only in-frame ones; the method was immunoSEQ multiplex PCR. This repertoire shows approximately 2.4 million clones, 90% to 96% found once; its top ten account for less than 0.15%. V and J are TRBV28 and TRBJ1-1; D may be TRBD1 (5 bases). Input material: naive CD4+ T cells sorted from blood. Subset described: CD45RA+ positively selected. The receptor was isolated from a man younger than 30 in good health. The CDR3 here is CASSLRVGTEAFF. CDR3 coding DNA: TGTGCCAGCAGTTTAAGAGTTGGGACGGAAGCTTTCTTT.